The entry below gives a single TCR beta chain sequence along with its context. Its antigen remains unidentified. The treatment is: some 20 received Ad26.COV2.S at low or high dose, single or two shots; 5 received placebo; per-sample allocation not given. Specimens were obtained on day 63 following the first vaccine or placebo injection. Wuhan-strain spike was delivered by a replication-incompetent Ad26 vector. The method was immunoSEQ multiplex PCR; TCRdb's version includes in-frame clones alone and lacks a portion of them. The sample includes over 300,000 clones, roughly 80% seen only once; the top ten take about 7.4%. This sample is part of a study of Ad26.COV2.S vaccination and SARS-CoV-2 variants. The overall study: The donor participated in the COV1001 trial, in its Ad26.COV2.S arm.

V was trimmed by 6 bases and J by 7 bases, leaving 10 bases between them. Germline values: CDR1 LGHNT, CDR2 FRNRAP. This CDR3 spans 13 amino acids. Study-wide results and caveats: Reportedly, after vaccination the spike-specific CD8+ and CD4+ T cell responses displayed substantial breadth. Whether participants received vaccine or placebo, their non-spike TCR breadth was similar.

This TCR came from a person between 18 and 65 years old who received the Ad26.COV2.S COVID-19 vaccine or a placebo. This chain connects TRBV12-5 to TRBJ1-6, with D hard to call. The specimen was peripheral blood, collected in a trial of Ad26.COV2.S vaccine versus placebo. CDR3 sequence: CASGGGRNSPLHF. In DNA, the CDR3 is TGTGCTAGTGGGGGTGGGAGGAATTCACCCCTCCACTTT.